The clone carrying this T cell receptor (beta chain) was detected once. The antigen is not known. This entry is derived from a study of Ad26.COV2.S vaccination and SARS-CoV-2 variants. Study-wide findings and caveats: Analyses of TCR breadth and depth may have underestimated total T cell responses.

This table comes from immunoSEQ multiplex PCR, and its TCRdb copy is limited to in-frame clones, with some not included. Altogether around 300,000 clones are present, 70% to 90% being singletons, with the ten largest covering around 10%. Treatment noted: 19 received Ad26.COV2.S at low or high dose, single or two shots; 5 received placebo; per-sample allocation not given. Day 63 following the first vaccine or placebo injection was when the samples were taken. The individual, an adult aged 18-55 years, was a donor in Boston. V shed 1 base, J shed 5 bases, and the junction held 8 bases outside the gene matches. The CDR3 has 15 residues. From germline, CDR1 is SGHVS and CDR2 FNYEAQ.

The TCR sequence derives from a person between 18 and 59 years old who received the Ad26.COV2.S COVID-19 vaccine or a placebo. The chain joins TRBV7-6 to TRBJ2-7; 7 bases map to TRBD1. The sample in question was peripheral blood, obtained in a trial of Ad26.COV2.S vaccine versus placebo. Here the CDR3 reads CASSLGAGGRDEQYF. CDR3 nucleotides: TGTGCCAGCAGCTTAGGGGCAGGGGGTAGGGACGAGCAGTACTTC.